The T cell receptor (beta chain) under discussion was sequenced for a study of blood T cells in healthy people across ages. Combining a sample-barcoded 5' primer with a J-beta primer mix, a second PCR ran for about 7 to 12 cycles. TCRdb processed the 5' RACE reads anew with MiXCR; each CDR3 protein has one entry. The profile shows 600,000 to 650,000 distinct CDR3 sequences, roughly 58% of them singletons. Remarks on this clonotype: As yet, its antigen is unknown.

General study results and limits: A strong correlation between TCR beta diversity and naive T cell percentage was seen.

This TCR was sampled from a man in his sixties in good health. Sequenced sample: blood.

The CDR3 sequence is CAIRPQGKDGYTF. CDR3 sequence (DNA): TGTGCCATCAGGCCACAGGGTAAGGATGGCTACACCTTC. V and J are TRBV10-3 and TRBJ1-2, with TRBD1 as a possible D gene (6 bases). Germline V gene lookup returns CDR1 ENHRY and CDR2 SYGVKD. This CDR3 has 13 residues. V lost 6 bases and J lost 6, with 14 bases in between.